Listed below are T cell receptor beta chains from one sample, sequenced in a study of shared clonotypes between healthy human individuals. Sequencing used immunoSEQ multiplex PCR; TCRdb keeps in-frame clones, though not all of them. The profile covers under 600,000 clones, with 60% to 80% appearing a single time and approximately 12% taken by the ten largest. Sequencing was performed on PBMCs. These receptors were obtained from a woman in her 40s in good health. Some clones in this sample may be carry-over from other donors' samples. The CDR3 runs from the conserved cysteine through the conserved F or W. D genes are given only for firm matches. Size is omitted from some rows. Given values are once, few, many or a class for expanded clones.

cdr3_nt: TGTGCCAGCACCTTTGGCGGGGCAAGCTACAATGAGCAGTTCTTC
cdr3_aa: CASTFGGASYNEQFF
clone_size: .
d_call: .
v_call: TRBV28
j_call: TRBJ2-1

cdr3_nt: TGTGCCAGCAGTTTAGGACAGAACTATGGCTACACCTTC
cdr3_aa: CASSLGQNYGYTF
clone_size: .
d_call: .
v_call: TRBV28
j_call: TRBJ1-2

cdr3_nt: TGTGCCAGCAGTGTCGGGACAGCGAACACCGGGGAGCTGTTTTTT
cdr3_aa: CASSVGTANTGELFF
clone_size: .
d_call: TRBD1
v_call: TRBV6-1
j_call: TRBJ2-2

cdr3_nt: TGTGCCAGCAGCCCAAGCAGAACCGGGGAGCTGTTTTTT
cdr3_aa: CASSPSRTGELFF
clone_size: .
d_call: .
v_call: TRBV14
j_call: TRBJ2-2

cdr3_nt: TGTGCCAGCAGCTCTAGGACAGGAAGGTTGTACCAGCCCCAGCATTTT
cdr3_aa: CASSSRTGRLYQPQHF
clone_size: .
d_call: TRBD1
v_call: TRBV7-8
j_call: TRBJ1-5

cdr3_nt: TGTGCCAGCAGCTTTGCCGGGACTGCTCAAGAGACCCAGTACTTC
cdr3_aa: CASSFAGTAQETQYF
clone_size: .
d_call: .
v_call: TRBV11-2
j_call: TRBJ2-5

cdr3_nt: TGTGCCAGCAGTGAAGAATTGGGCAATGAGCAGTTCTTC
cdr3_aa: CASSEELGNEQFF
clone_size: .
d_call: .
v_call: TRBV2
j_call: TRBJ2-1

cdr3_nt: TGTGCCAGCAGCCCCCCATTCCGCTCTGGGGCCAACGTCCTGACTTTC
cdr3_aa: CASSPPFRSGANVLTF
clone_size: .
d_call: .
v_call: TRBV9
j_call: TRBJ2-6

cdr3_nt: TGTGCCAGCTCAACTACAGGGGATGGCTACACCTTC
cdr3_aa: CASSTTGDGYTF
clone_size: .
d_call: TRBD1
v_call: TRBV18
j_call: TRBJ1-2

cdr3_nt: TGTGCCAGCAGGAAACAGGGGGCTGGGGCCAACGTCCTGACTTTC
cdr3_aa: CASRKQGAGANVLTF
clone_size: .
d_call: TRBD1
v_call: TRBV28
j_call: TRBJ2-6

cdr3_nt: TGTGCCAGTCGACGACAGGGCCCCCTTGGCTACACCTTC
cdr3_aa: CASRRQGPLGYTF
clone_size: .
d_call: TRBD1
v_call: TRBV28
j_call: TRBJ1-2

cdr3_nt: TGTGCCAGCAGTGAGTTCCAGCAAAATCAGCCCCAGCATTTT
cdr3_aa: CASSEFQQNQPQHF
clone_size: .
d_call: .
v_call: TRBV2
j_call: TRBJ1-5

cdr3_nt: TGTGCCAGCAGCTGGCGGGCCGGGTCCTCTGAGCAGTACTTC
cdr3_aa: CASSWRAGSSEQYF
clone_size: .
d_call: .
v_call: TRBV7-7
j_call: TRBJ2-7

cdr3_nt: TGTGCCAGCAGTGACTCGGGAACTAGCGGGAACAGTGAGCAGTTCTTC
cdr3_aa: CASSDSGTSGNSEQFF
clone_size: many
d_call: TRBD2
v_call: TRBV6-4
j_call: TRBJ2-1

cdr3_nt: TGCAGCGTGGGGGACAGGGGGCTAGAGCAGTACTTC
cdr3_aa: CSVGDRGLEQYF
clone_size: .
d_call: TRBD1
v_call: TRBV29-1
j_call: TRBJ2-7

cdr3_nt: TGCGCCAGCAGTCCTGTAGCGGGAGGGCCCTATGAGCAGTTCTTC
cdr3_aa: CASSPVAGGPYEQFF
clone_size: .
d_call: TRBD2
v_call: TRBV10-2
j_call: TRBJ2-1

cdr3_nt: TGCGCCAGCAGCTTAACCCCCCTCCCCGAGCAGTACTTC
cdr3_aa: CASSLTPLPEQYF
clone_size: .
d_call: .
v_call: TRBV5-1
j_call: TRBJ2-7